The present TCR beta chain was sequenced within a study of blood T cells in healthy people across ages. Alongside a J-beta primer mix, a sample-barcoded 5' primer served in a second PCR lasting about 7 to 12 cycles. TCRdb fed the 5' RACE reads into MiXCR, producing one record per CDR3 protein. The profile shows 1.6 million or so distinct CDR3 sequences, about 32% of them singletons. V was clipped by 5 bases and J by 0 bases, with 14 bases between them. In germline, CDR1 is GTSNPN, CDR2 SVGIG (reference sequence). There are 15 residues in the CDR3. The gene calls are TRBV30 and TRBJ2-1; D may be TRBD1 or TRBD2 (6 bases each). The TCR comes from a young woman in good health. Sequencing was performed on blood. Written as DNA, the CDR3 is TGTGCCTGGGCCCGCAGGGGAGGCTCCTACAATGAGCAGTTCTTC. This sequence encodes CAWARRGGSYNEQFF.